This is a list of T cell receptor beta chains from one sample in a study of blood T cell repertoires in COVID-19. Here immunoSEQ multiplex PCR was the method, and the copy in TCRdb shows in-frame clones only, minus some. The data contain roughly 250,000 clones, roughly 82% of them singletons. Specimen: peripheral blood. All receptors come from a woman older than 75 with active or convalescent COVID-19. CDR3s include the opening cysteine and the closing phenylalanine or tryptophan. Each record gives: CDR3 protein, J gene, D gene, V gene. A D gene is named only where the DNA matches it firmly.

CDR3aa: CASSLGTGFSETQYF
j_gene: TRBJ2-5
d_gene: TRBD1
v_gene: TRBV5-1

CDR3aa: CASRQQGISNQPQHF
j_gene: TRBJ1-5
d_gene: -
v_gene: TRBV28

CDR3aa: CASSSNRDDGYTF
j_gene: TRBJ1-2
d_gene: -
v_gene: TRBV18

CDR3aa: CASRPPGTSNHEQFF
j_gene: TRBJ2-1
d_gene: TRBD2
v_gene: TRBV5-4

CDR3aa: CASSIGTGTGGFGTQYF
j_gene: TRBJ2-5
d_gene: TRBD1
v_gene: TRBV28

CDR3aa: CSASGAGNYGYTF
j_gene: TRBJ1-2
d_gene: -
v_gene: TRBV20-1

CDR3aa: CAISESRGGRDTQYF
j_gene: TRBJ2-3
d_gene: TRBD2
v_gene: TRBV10-3

CDR3aa: CASSLVGGGYNEQFF
j_gene: TRBJ2-1
d_gene: TRBD2
v_gene: TRBV5-1

CDR3aa: CASSPMTGSYNEQFF
j_gene: TRBJ2-1
d_gene: TRBD1
v_gene: TRBV3-1/TRBV3-2

CDR3aa: CATSRDLTEGNTIYF
j_gene: TRBJ1-3
d_gene: -
v_gene: TRBV15

CDR3aa: CASSQVRRAGAFF
j_gene: TRBJ1-1
d_gene: -
v_gene: TRBV3-1/TRBV3-2

CDR3aa: CASSRGGLYNEQFF
j_gene: TRBJ2-1
d_gene: -
v_gene: TRBV13

CDR3aa: CASSPRRLAGASGADTQYF
j_gene: TRBJ2-3
d_gene: TRBD2
v_gene: TRBV3-1/TRBV3-2

CDR3aa: CASSPGSGEGVTQYF
j_gene: TRBJ2-5
d_gene: -
v_gene: TRBV4-1